The 20 T cell receptor beta chains given below trace back to one sample, sequenced in a study of control samples from healthy donors and cancer patients. Profiled with immunoSEQ multiplex PCR; TCRdb holds only in-frame clones, not every one. The sample has around 78,000 clones; around 94% are singletons. Sequences were obtained from blood. These receptors were collected from a woman aged 18-35 years in good health.

In DNA, the CDR3 is TGTGCCAGTAGACCCCTCGGGGCCAAAAACATTCAGTACTTC. It yields the protein CASRPLGAKNIQYF. The chain carries TRBV19 and TRBJ2-4; D unresolved. Trimming removed 6 bases from V and 1 base from J, with 10 bases in between. The CDR3 loop spans 14 amino acids. Germline values: CDR1 LNHDA, CDR2 SQIVND (reference sequence).

This chain uses TRBV20-1 with TRBJ1-4; D unclear. CDR3 length: 12 residues. Deletions cut 3 bases from V and 5 bases from J, with 7 bases between. The germline gives CDR1 DFQATT, CDR2 SNEGSKA (reference sequence). The CDR3 loop is CSASKQNEKLFF. The CDR3 DNA is TGCAGTGCTAGTAAACAGAATGAAAAACTGTTTTTT.

The genes are TRBV9 and TRBJ1-6, with 9 positions matching TRBD1. The CDR3 is 14 amino acids. V lost 4 bases to trimming and J lost 8 bases; unmatched junction nucleotides: 4. The V gene's germline CDR1 is SGDLS and CDR2 YYNGEE. The CDR3 DNA is TGTGCCAGCAGCCCTTGGACAGGGGATTCACCCCTCCACTTT. It specifies CASSPWTGDSPLHF.

The chain is built from TRBV3-1 (or the pseudogene TRBV3-2) and TRBJ2-2, with 12 positions matching TRBD2. This CDR3 is 15 amino acids long. Germline V CDR1 and CDR2: LGHDT, YNNKEL (reference sequence). After removal of 7 bases from V and 7 bases from J, the junction contained 7 bases not matched to a gene. The CDR3 nucleotides read TGTGCCAGCAACGAACTAGCGGGAGGCGGCGGGGAGCTGTTTTTT. Amino acids: CASNELAGGGGELFF.

This sequence joins TRBV7-9 and TRBJ1-5, with 7 bases lining up with TRBD1. The germline V gene has CDR1 SEHNR and CDR2 FQNEAQ (reference sequence). The V and J ends lost 4 bases and 3 bases, in that order; junction bases with no gene match: 12. The CDR3 length is 17 residues. The CDR3 DNA reads as TGTGCCAGCAGCTCGGGAGCCCCGGGACAGTTCAATCAGCCCCAGCATTTT. It is translated as CASSSGAPGQFNQPQHF.

This clone was recorded only once. The chain joins TRBV15 to TRBJ2-7, with 8 bases lining up with TRBD2. Germline trimming cut 1 base from V and 3 bases from J; bases unmatched to any gene: 11. The CDR3 covers 17 residues. In germline, CDR1 is LNHNV, CDR2 YYDKDF (reference sequence). CDR3 protein: CATSRVDLAGYIYEQYF. The CDR3 DNA reads as TGTGCCACCAGCAGAGTTGACTTAGCGGGGTATATCTACGAGCAGTACTTC.

The chain employs TRBV27 and TRBJ2-3; D unresolved. The CDR3 has 12 amino acids. The ends were cut back, 4 bases at V and 2 bases at J, with 4 bases in the middle. Germline CDR1 is MNHEY and CDR2 is SMNVEV (reference sequence). The CDR3 DNA follows: TGTGCCAGCAGTTCAATCACAGATACGCAGTATTTT. This codes for CASSSITDTQYF.

The chain employs TRBV3-1 (or the pseudogene TRBV3-2) and TRBJ2-2; TRBD1 might be the D (5 bases). Germline V gene lookup returns CDR1 LGHDT and CDR2 YNNKEL (reference sequence). The CDR3 is 17 amino acids. Deletions cut 0 bases from V and 4 bases from J, with 15 bases between. The CDR3 loop reads CASSQDRLGAATGELFF. The CDR3 DNA reads as TGTGCCAGCAGCCAAGATCGGTTAGGGGCGGCCACCGGGGAGCTGTTTTTT.

V usage is TRBV7-6 and J usage is TRBJ2-3; perhaps TRBD1 as D (6 bases). The CDR3 has 16 residues. Germline-derived CDR1 and CDR2 are SGHVS and FNYEAQ. V was cut by 1 base and J by 4 bases, with 15 bases left in between. The CDR3: CASSLVLGARADTQYF. The CDR3 DNA reads TGTGCCAGCAGCTTAGTTTTGGGGGCTAGGGCAGATACGCAGTATTTT.

A remark on this clone: Compared with germline, one end of the junction differs, possibly owing to a read error. The rearrangement links TRBV6-5 to TRBJ2-5; D is ambiguous. The length of the CDR3 is 11 residues. Germline V gene lookup returns CDR1 MNHEY and CDR2 SVGAGI. CDR3 sequence reads: CASSWQGTQYF. The CDR3 coding sequence is TGTGCCAGCAGTTGGCAAGGGACCCAGTACTTC.

The V and J genes are TRBV7-2 and TRBJ2-1, with D uncertain. Trimming took 1 base from V and 5 from J, leaving 12 bases between them. Germline V gives CDR1 SGHTA, CDR2 FQGNSA. The CDR3 is 15 amino acids. The CDR3 protein is CASSLGTKTNNEQFF. The CDR3 DNA reads as TGTGCCAGCAGCTTAGGGACCAAAACGAACAATGAGCAGTTCTTC.

This chain uses TRBV9 with TRBJ1-2; D gene uncertain. Germline V gene sequence: CDR1 SGDLS, CDR2 YYNGEE. The CDR3 has 16 residues. Trimming took off 0 bases at V and 0 bases at J, with 12 bases between the two ends. The chain's CDR3 is CASSVGSTDTNYGYTF. Here the CDR3 DNA reads TGTGCCAGCAGCGTAGGTTCTACGGATACTAACTATGGCTACACCTTC.

The rearrangement joins TRBV28 to TRBJ2-1, with D possibly being TRBD1 or TRBD2 (5 bases each). V was shortened by 5 bases and J by 4 bases, with 12 bases between the two germline ends. The germline V gene has CDR1 MDHEN and CDR2 SYDVKM. The CDR3 has 14 amino acids. In DNA, the CDR3 is TGTGCCAGCAGTCTCCGGGACCCTTACAATGAGCAGTTCTTC. Its translation: CASSLRDPYNEQFF.

The rearrangement links TRBV7-3 to TRBJ2-3; D possibly corresponds to TRBD1 (5 bases). Deletions cut 2 bases from V and 1 base from J, with 10 bases between. The CDR3 has 15 residues. CDR1 is SGHTA and CDR2 is FQGTGA in the germline V gene. Here the CDR3 DNA reads TGTGCCAGCAGCTTACAGGGCGCCGGCACAGATACGCAGTATTTT. Protein: CASSLQGAGTDTQYF.

V is TRBV4-1 and J is TRBJ1-1, with TRBD1 as a possible D gene (6 bases). This CDR3 spans 16 amino acids. CDR1 and CDR2 (germline): MGHRA, YSYEKL. Between the trimmed V and J ends, which lost 1 base and 3 bases, there was a span of 15 bases. The CDR3 DNA follows: TGCGCCAGCAGCCAAGCCCGGAGGGGGGGACACACTGAAGCTTTCTTT. It translates to CASSQARRGGHTEAFF.

CDR3 protein: CASSITFRGSDTQYF. CDR3 coding DNA: TGTGCCAGTAGTATCACCTTCCGGGGTTCAGATACGCAGTATTTT. The chain combines TRBV19 with TRBJ2-3, with a weak D call TRBD2 (5 bases). Germline CDR1 LNHDA, CDR2 SQIVND (reference sequence). V was clipped by 3 bases and J by 4 bases, with 14 bases between them. This CDR3 spans 15 amino acids.

This clone was seen once. This sequence joins TRBV5-4 and TRBJ1-1; 7 bases align to TRBD1. Germline V gene data show CDR1 as SGHNT and CDR2 as YYREEE (reference sequence). V shed 4 bases, J shed 3 bases, and the junction held 9 bases outside the gene matches. The CDR3 contains 15 residues. In DNA form, the CDR3 reads TGTGCCAGCAGCACCCAACAGGGGCCGGACACTGAAGCTTTCTTT. Encoded protein: CASSTQQGPDTEAFF.

This chain uses TRBV7-6 with TRBJ2-2; D is uncertain. Trimming cost V 6 bases and J 0 bases, with 8 bases left between them. From germline, CDR1 is SGHVS and CDR2 FNYEAQ. The CDR3 length is 14 residues. CDR3 residues: CASSFTANTGELFF. In DNA form, the CDR3 reads TGTGCCAGCAGTTTCACAGCGAACACCGGGGAGCTGTTTTTT. The full variable domain, rest sourced from reference TRBV7-6 and TRBJ2-2, is GAGVSQSPRYKVTKRGQDVALRCDPISGHVSLYWYRQALGQGPEFLTYFNYEAQQDKSGLPNDRFSAERPEGSISTLTIQRTEQRDSAMYRCASSFTANTGELFFGEGSRLTVL.

This chain links TRBV9 with TRBJ2-1, with 9 positions matching TRBD2. The CDR3 consists of 16 residues. J was trimmed by 7 bases and V by 0 bases; bases with no gene match: 8. Germline V gene sequence: CDR1 SGDLS, CDR2 YYNGEE. The CDR3 region is CASSVVVAGVANEQFF. The CDR3 DNA reads TGTGCCAGCAGCGTAGTAGTAGCGGGAGTAGCTAATGAGCAGTTCTTC.

The CDR3, as DNA: TGTGCCAGCTCACCACGGGGACCGGATGAAGCTTTCTTT. Protein product: CASSPRGPDEAFF. J is TRBJ1-1 and V is TRBV18; tentative D call: TRBD1 (5 bases). The CDR3 runs to 13 residues. The V gene lost 1 base and the J gene lost 7 bases, with 10 bases spanning the gap. Germline lookup yields CDR1 KGHSH and CDR2 LQKENI.